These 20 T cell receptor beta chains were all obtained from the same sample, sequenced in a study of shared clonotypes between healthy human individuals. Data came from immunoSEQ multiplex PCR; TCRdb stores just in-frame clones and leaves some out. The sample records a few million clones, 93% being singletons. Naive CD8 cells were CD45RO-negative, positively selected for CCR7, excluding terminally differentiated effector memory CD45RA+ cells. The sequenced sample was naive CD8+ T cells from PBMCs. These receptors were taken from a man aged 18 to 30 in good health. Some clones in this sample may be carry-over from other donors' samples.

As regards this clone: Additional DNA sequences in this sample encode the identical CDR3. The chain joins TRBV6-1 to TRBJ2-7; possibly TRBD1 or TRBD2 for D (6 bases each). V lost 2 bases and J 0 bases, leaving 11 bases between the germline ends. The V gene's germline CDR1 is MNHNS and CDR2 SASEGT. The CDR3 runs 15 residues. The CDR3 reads CASSEKGGSSYEQYF. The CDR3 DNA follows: TGTGCCAGCAGTGAAAAAGGGGGGAGCTCCTACGAGCAGTACTTC.

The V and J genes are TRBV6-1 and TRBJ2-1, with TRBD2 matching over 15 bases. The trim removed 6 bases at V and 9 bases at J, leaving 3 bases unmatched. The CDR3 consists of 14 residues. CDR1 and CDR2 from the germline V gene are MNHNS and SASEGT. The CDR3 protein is CASRRTSGRVEQFF. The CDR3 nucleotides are TGTGCCAGCAGAAGGACTAGCGGGAGGGTTGAGCAGTTCTTC.

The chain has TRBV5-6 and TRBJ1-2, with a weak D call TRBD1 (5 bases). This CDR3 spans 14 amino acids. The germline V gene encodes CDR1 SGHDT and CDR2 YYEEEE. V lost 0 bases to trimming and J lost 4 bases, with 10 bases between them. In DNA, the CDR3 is TGTGCCAGCAGCTTGGCTGGGGGAACCTATGGCTACACCTTC. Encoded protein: CASSLAGGTYGYTF. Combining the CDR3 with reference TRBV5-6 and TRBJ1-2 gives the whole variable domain DAGVTQSPTHLIKTRGQQVTLRCSPKSGHDTVSWYQQALGQGPQFIFQYYEEEERQRGNFPDRFSGHQFPNYSSELNVNALLLGDSALYLCASSLAGGTYGYTFGSGTRLTVV.

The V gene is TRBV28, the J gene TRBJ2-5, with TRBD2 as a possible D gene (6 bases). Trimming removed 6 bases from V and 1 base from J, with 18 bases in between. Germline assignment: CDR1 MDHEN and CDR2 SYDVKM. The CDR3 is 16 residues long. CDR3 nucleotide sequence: TGTGCCAGCAGGGACTCCGGGGGTCAGGGCCAAGAGACCCAGTACTTC. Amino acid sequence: CASRDSGGQGQETQYF.

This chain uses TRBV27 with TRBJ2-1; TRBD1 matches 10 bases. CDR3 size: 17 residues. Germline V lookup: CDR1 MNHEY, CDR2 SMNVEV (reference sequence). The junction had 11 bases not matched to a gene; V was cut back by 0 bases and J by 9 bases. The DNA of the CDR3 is TGTGCCAGCAGTTTATCGGCCGGGACAGGGGTGAATGGTGAGCAGTTCTTC. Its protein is CASSLSAGTGVNGEQFF.

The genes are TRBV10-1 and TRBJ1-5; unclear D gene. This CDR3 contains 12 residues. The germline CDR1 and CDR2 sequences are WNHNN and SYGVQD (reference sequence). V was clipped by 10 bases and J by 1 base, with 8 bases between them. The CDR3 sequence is CATLESNQPQHF. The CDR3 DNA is TGCGCCACCCTTGAAAGCAATCAGCCCCAGCATTTT.

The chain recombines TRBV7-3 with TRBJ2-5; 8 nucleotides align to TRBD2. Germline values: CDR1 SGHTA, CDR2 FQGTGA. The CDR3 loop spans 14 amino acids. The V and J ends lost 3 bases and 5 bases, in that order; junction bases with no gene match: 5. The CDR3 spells CASSLAGGSETQYF. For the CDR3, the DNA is TGTGCCAGCAGCTTGGCGGGAGGTTCTGAGACCCAGTACTTC.

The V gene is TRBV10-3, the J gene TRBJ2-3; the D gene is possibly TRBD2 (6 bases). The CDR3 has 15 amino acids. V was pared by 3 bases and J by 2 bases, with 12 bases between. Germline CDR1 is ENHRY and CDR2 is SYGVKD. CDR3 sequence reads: CAISDWEVVTDTQYF. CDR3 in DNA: TGTGCCATCAGTGATTGGGAGGTAGTCACAGATACGCAGTATTTT.

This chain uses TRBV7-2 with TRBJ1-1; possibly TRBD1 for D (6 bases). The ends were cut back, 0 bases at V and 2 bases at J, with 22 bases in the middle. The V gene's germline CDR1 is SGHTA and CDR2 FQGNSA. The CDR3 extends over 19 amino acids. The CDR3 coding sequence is TGTGCCAGCAGCTTAGCCTACAGGGAGAGAATCTCCCCCAACACTGAAGCTTTCTTT. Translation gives CASSLAYRERISPNTEAFF.

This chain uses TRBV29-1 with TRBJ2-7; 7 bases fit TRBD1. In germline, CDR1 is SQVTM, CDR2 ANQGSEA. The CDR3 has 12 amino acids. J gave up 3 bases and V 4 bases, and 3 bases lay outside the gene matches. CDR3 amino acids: CSVGDSHYEQYF. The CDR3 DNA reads TGCAGCGTTGGGGACAGTCACTACGAGCAGTACTTC.

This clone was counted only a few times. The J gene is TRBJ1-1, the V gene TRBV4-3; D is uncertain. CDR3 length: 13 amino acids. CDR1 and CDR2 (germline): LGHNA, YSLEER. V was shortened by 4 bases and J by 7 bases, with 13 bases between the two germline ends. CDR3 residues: CASSPQSGGEAFF. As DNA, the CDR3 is TGCGCCAGCAGCCCTCAGAGCGGCGGTGAAGCTTTCTTT.

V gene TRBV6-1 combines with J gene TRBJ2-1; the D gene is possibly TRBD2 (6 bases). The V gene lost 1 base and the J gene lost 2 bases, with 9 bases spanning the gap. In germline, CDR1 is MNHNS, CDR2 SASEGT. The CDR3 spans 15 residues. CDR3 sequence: CASSEVPGAYNEQFF. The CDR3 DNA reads TGTGCCAGCAGTGAAGTGCCGGGAGCCTACAATGAGCAGTTCTTC.

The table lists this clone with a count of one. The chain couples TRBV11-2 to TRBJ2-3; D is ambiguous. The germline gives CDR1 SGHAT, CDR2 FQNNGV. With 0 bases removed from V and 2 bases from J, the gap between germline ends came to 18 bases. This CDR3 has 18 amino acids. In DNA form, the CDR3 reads TGTGCCAGCAGCTTAGAAGAGTCGTGGACCGAGAACACAGATACGCAGTATTTT. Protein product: CASSLEESWTENTDTQYF. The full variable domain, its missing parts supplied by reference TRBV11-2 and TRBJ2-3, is EAGVAQSPRYKIIEKRQSVAFWCNPISGHATLYWYQQILGQGPKLLIQFQNNGVVDDSQLPKDRFSAERLKGVDSTLKIQPAKLEDSAVYLCASSLEESWTENTDTQYFGPGTRLTVL.

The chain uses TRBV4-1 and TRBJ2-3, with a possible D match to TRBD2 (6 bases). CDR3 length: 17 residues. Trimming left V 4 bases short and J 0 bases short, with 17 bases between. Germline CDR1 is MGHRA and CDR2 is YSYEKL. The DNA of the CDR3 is TGCGCCAGCAGCCCATCACCGGGAGCACCTAGCACAGATACGCAGTATTTT. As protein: CASSPSPGAPSTDTQYF.

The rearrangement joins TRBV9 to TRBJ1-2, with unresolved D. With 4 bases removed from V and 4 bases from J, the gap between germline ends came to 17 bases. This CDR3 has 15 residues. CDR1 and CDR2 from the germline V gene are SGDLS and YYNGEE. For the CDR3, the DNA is TGTGCCAGCAGCCCTTCTTCCGTCACGAGCTATGGCTACACCTTC. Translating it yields CASSPSSVTSYGYTF.

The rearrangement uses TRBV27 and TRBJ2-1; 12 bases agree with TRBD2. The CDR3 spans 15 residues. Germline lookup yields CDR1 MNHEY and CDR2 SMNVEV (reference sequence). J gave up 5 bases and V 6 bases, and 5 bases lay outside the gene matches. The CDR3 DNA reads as TGTGCCAGCAGGAAGACTAGCGGGAGAGACAATGAGCAGTTCTTC. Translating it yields CASRKTSGRDNEQFF.

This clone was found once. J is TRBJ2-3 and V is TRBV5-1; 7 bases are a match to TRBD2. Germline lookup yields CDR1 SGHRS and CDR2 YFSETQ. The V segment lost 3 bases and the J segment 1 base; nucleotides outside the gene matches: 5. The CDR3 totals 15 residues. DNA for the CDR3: TGCGCCAGCAGCTCGTCGGGACTACGCACAGATACGCAGTATTTT. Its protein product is CASSSSGLRTDTQYF.

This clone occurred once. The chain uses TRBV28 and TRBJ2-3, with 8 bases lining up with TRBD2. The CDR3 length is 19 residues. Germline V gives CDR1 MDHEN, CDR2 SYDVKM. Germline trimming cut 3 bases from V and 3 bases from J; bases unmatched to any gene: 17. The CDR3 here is CASSFPQVKAGGLTDTQYF. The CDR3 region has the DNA TGTGCCAGCAGTTTTCCCCAAGTGAAGGCGGGAGGCCTAACAGATACGCAGTATTTT.

The CDR3, as DNA: TGTGCCAGCAGGGTGGACAGGGGCGCTGGGTATGGCTACACCTTC. It codes for CASRVDRGAGYGYTF. The chain combines TRBV27 with TRBJ1-2, with 9 bases that match TRBD1. This CDR3 is 15 amino acids long. Germline lookup yields CDR1 MNHEY and CDR2 SMNVEV (reference sequence). With V trimmed by 6 bases and J by 5 bases, 10 bases remained unmatched.

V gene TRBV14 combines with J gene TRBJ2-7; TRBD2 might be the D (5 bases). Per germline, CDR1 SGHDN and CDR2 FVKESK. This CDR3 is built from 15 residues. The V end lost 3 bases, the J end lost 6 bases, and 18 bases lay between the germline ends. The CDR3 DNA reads TGTGCCAGCAGCCAGACATTCGGTGGCGCGGGCGAGCAGTACTTC. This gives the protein CASSQTFGGAGEQYF.